One sample yielded the 23 T cell receptor beta chains listed below, sequenced in a study of blood T cell repertoires in COVID-19. The method was immunoSEQ multiplex PCR; TCRdb's version includes in-frame clones alone and lacks a portion of them. The data contain about 170,000 clones, around four fifths of them seen just once; the ten biggest clones take up around 19%. The sequenced sample was peripheral blood. These receptors all stem from a woman aged 70 to 79 who had recovered from COVID-19.

This chain joins TRBV30 and TRBJ2-5, with 7 bases fitting TRBD2. The CDR3 is made up of 12 amino acids. Germline lookup yields CDR1 GTSNPN and CDR2 SVGIG (reference sequence). Unmatched junction bases numbered 4, after V lost 8 bases and J lost 1 base. CDR3 sequence (DNA): TGTGCCCAGCGGGGCTTCCAAGAGACCCAGTACTTC. Protein: CAQRGFQETQYF.

The chain carries TRBV6-5 and TRBJ1-5, with D maybe TRBD1 (6 bases). V was clipped by 0 bases and J by 7 bases, with 10 bases between them. This CDR3 has 14 residues. Germline V gives CDR1 MNHEY, CDR2 SVGAGI. CDR3 region: CASSYSGQGQPQHF. The CDR3 DNA reads TGTGCCAGCAGTTACTCGGGCCAGGGGCAGCCCCAGCATTTT.

This clone was detected many times. The rearrangement joins TRBV18 to TRBJ1-1; no firm D call. V was shortened by 0 bases and J by 1 base, with 3 bases between the two germline ends. Germline V lookup: CDR1 KGHSH, CDR2 LQKENI. CDR3 length: 13 residues. The DNA for the CDR3 is TGTGCCAGCTCACCACCCCAGAACACTGAAGCTTTCTTT. Translated, it gives CASSPPQNTEAFF.

This sequence joins TRBV19 and TRBJ2-7, with TRBD1 as a possible D gene (6 bases). Trimming pared 6 bases from V and 2 bases from J, leaving 11 bases between. Germline-derived CDR1 and CDR2 are LNHDA and SQIVND (reference sequence). There are 13 residues in the CDR3. CDR3 in amino acids: CASSPGTPYEQYF. The CDR3 nucleotides are TGTGCCAGTAGCCCCGGGACACCCTACGAGCAGTACTTC.

This chain links TRBV5-6 with TRBJ1-2; D perhaps matches TRBD1 (5 bases). This CDR3 comprises 16 residues. The V gene's germline CDR1 is SGHDT and CDR2 YYEEEE. Trimming cost V 2 bases and J 4 bases, with 18 bases left between them. This CDR3 reads CASSFRRGAGSYGYTF. In DNA, the CDR3 is TGTGCCAGCAGCTTTCGAAGGGGAGCGGGGTCCTATGGCTACACCTTC.

In this sample, this clone turned up once. V gene TRBV7-9 combines with J gene TRBJ2-5; 12 nucleotides line up with TRBD2. With V trimmed by 7 bases and J by 7 bases, 10 bases remained unmatched. The germline gives CDR1 SEHNR, CDR2 FQNEAQ (reference sequence). The CDR3 covers 15 residues. CDR3 sequence reads: CASTTALAGGGTQYF. DNA of the CDR3: TGTGCCAGCACCACCGCACTAGCGGGAGGCGGGACCCAGTACTTC.

This rearrangement joins TRBV6-5 to TRBJ2-5; unclear D gene. V lost 7 bases to trimming and J lost 7 bases, with 16 bases between them. The CDR3 spans 13 residues. The germline gives CDR1 MNHEY, CDR2 SVGAGI. The CDR3 sequence is CASIFSLTGTQYF. The CDR3 nucleotides are TGTGCCAGCATTTTCTCCCTAACGGGGACCCAGTACTTC.

This clone showed up just once. The chain recombines TRBV29-1 with TRBJ2-2; no clear D. V lost 0 bases and J 0 bases, leaving 11 bases between the germline ends. Germline CDR1 and CDR2: SQVTM and ANQGSEA. The CDR3 loop spans 16 amino acids. DNA of the CDR3: TGCAGCGTTGAAGAGAGACATATCGCGAACACCGGGGAGCTGTTTTTT. Protein product: CSVEERHIANTGELFF.

This sequence joins TRBV27 and TRBJ2-3, with 13 bases aligning to TRBD2. This CDR3 contains 19 residues. V was pared by 0 bases and J by 4 bases, with 10 bases of the junction left unmatched. The V gene's germline CDR1 is MNHEY and CDR2 SMNVEV (reference sequence). The CDR3 spells CASSLSPGLAGNLADTQYF. As DNA, the CDR3 is TGTGCCAGCAGTTTATCCCCGGGACTAGCGGGAAATTTGGCAGATACGCAGTATTTT.

The rearrangement links TRBV2 to TRBJ2-5; TRBD2 is a possible D gene (5 bases). V lost 10 bases and J 1 base, leaving 19 bases between the germline ends. The germline V gene has CDR1 SNHLY and CDR2 FYNNEI. The CDR3 has 15 residues. In DNA form, the CDR3 reads TGTGCCACCGGGGTCCCACCAACCCTCCAAGAGACCCAGTACTTC. Its protein is CATGVPPTLQETQYF.

The V call is TRBV7-9, the J call TRBJ1-1; TRBD1 matches 7 bases. The V gene end was trimmed by 0 bases and the J gene end by 11 bases; junction bases not matched to a gene: 12. This CDR3 region has 15 residues. The germline gives CDR1 SEHNR, CDR2 FQNEAQ (reference sequence). The CDR3: CASSLAVQGPPGAFF. CDR3 bases: TGTGCCAGCAGCTTAGCGGTACAGGGGCCCCCTGGGGCTTTCTTT.

The CDR3 nucleotides read TGTGCCAGCTCACCACCCGGGCTTTCGGACAGGGCTAACTATGGCTACACCTTC. Amino acid sequence: CASSPPGLSDRANYGYTF. V and J are TRBV18 and TRBJ1-2; 8 nucleotides agree with TRBD1. V trimming: 0 bases; J trimming: 0 bases; junction bases outside the gene matches: 9. This CDR3 has 18 residues. From germline, CDR1 is KGHSH and CDR2 LQKENI.

This clone was seen once. The chain joins TRBV3-1 (or the pseudogene TRBV3-2) to TRBJ2-1, with 11 positions matching TRBD2. Trimming removed 2 bases from V and 6 bases from J; junction bases left unmatched: 6. This CDR3 contains 16 residues. CDR1 LGHDT and CDR2 YNNKEL come from the germline V gene (reference sequence). CDR3 protein: CASSQLAGGPGNEQFF. The CDR3 nucleotides are TGTGCCAGCAGCCAATTAGCGGGAGGGCCGGGCAATGAGCAGTTCTTC.

The V gene is TRBV10-2, the J gene TRBJ2-1; weak D call: TRBD2 (6 bases). Trimming removed 6 bases at V and 11 bases at J, with 8 bases between. The germline CDR1 and CDR2 sequences are WSHSY and SAAADI. The CDR3 sequence is 10 residues long. The CDR3 is CASRGGQQFF. The DNA for the CDR3 is TGCGCCAGCAGGGGGGGACAGCAGTTCTTC.

This rearrangement joins TRBV4-2 to TRBJ2-1; D might be TRBD2 (6 bases). The CDR3 totals 17 residues. Germline V CDR1 and CDR2: LGHNA, YNFKEQ. The germline V and J ends were trimmed by 6 bases and 0 bases, with 18 bases remaining between them. The CDR3 nucleotides read TGTGCCAGCAGTTCCCGGGACTCCTCCGTCTCCTACAATGAGCAGTTCTTC. Encoded protein: CASSSRDSSVSYNEQFF.

This chain links TRBV28 with TRBJ1-6; 7 bases align to TRBD1. The CDR3 is 15 amino acids. The V gene end was trimmed by 5 bases and the J gene end by 9 bases; junction bases not matched to a gene: 10. Germline loops: CDR1 MDHEN, CDR2 SYDVKM. The CDR3 bases are TGTGCCAGCAGTCCCCCCGGGGCAGGGGGTTCACCCCTCCACTTT. It encodes CASSPPGAGGSPLHF.

CDR3 DNA: TGTGCCATCAGTGAGTCTTTGGACAGGACCTACGAGCAGTACTTC. Its protein is CAISESLDRTYEQYF. This chain joins TRBV10-3 and TRBJ2-7; 7 nucleotides agree with TRBD1. Germline V gives CDR1 ENHRY, CDR2 SYGVKD. This CDR3 region has 15 residues. V trimming: 0 bases; J trimming: 2 bases; junction bases outside the gene matches: 4.

The J gene is TRBJ1-5, the V gene TRBV5-6, with 12 positions matching TRBD1. V was clipped by 4 bases and J by 0 bases; unmatched bases: 8. The CDR3 has 18 residues. Germline values: CDR1 SGHDT, CDR2 YYEEEE. CDR3 sequence reads: CASSPGTGGSHSNQPQHF. CDR3 nucleotides: TGTGCCAGCAGCCCCGGGACAGGGGGCTCCCATAGCAATCAGCCCCAGCATTTT.

The rearrangement joins TRBV9 to TRBJ2-7, with 11 bases lining up with TRBD1. J was trimmed by 7 bases and V by 3 bases; bases with no gene match: 6. Germline assignment: CDR1 SGDLS and CDR2 YYNGEE. The CDR3 contains 14 residues. The CDR3 loop is CASSGTGGAVEQYF. The CDR3 DNA reads as TGTGCCAGCAGCGGGACAGGGGGCGCGGTTGAGCAGTACTTC.

A single count supports this clone. This chain joins TRBV7-3 and TRBJ1-2, with a tentative D call TRBD1 (5 bases). CDR1 is SGHTA and CDR2 is FQGTGA in the germline V gene. CDR3 size: 13 residues. V was trimmed by 3 bases and J by 4 bases, leaving 9 bases between them. The CDR3, as DNA: TGTGCCAGCAGCTTGTGGGGGGTCTATGGCTACACCTTC. This codes for CASSLWGVYGYTF.

This clone showed up just once. The J gene is TRBJ2-5, the V gene TRBV10-2; 7 nucleotides match TRBD2. The trim removed 4 bases at V and 2 bases at J, leaving 1 base unmatched. Germline V lookup: CDR1 WSHSY, CDR2 SAAADI. The CDR3 is 13 amino acids. The CDR3 bases are TGCGCCAGCAGTGGGGAGGGGCAAGAGACCCAGTACTTC. Protein: CASSGEGQETQYF.

The chain is built from TRBV19 and TRBJ1-6; D remains unclear. This CDR3 is 16 amino acids long. V lost 7 bases and J 7 bases, leaving 20 bases between the germline ends. Germline CDR1 is LNHDA and CDR2 is SQIVND (reference sequence). CDR3: CASIGSAASRNSPLHF. The CDR3 bases are TGTGCCAGTATAGGCTCGGCGGCCTCTCGGAATTCACCCCTCCACTTT.

The gene calls are TRBV5-6 and TRBJ1-2; 10 positions match TRBD1. V shed 4 bases and J 4 bases; nucleotides not matched to a gene: 7. Germline V gives CDR1 SGHDT, CDR2 YYEEEE. This CDR3 region has 15 residues. The CDR3 reads CASSPRDRGPYGYTF. The DNA for the CDR3 is TGTGCCAGCAGCCCCCGGGACAGGGGTCCCTATGGCTACACCTTC.